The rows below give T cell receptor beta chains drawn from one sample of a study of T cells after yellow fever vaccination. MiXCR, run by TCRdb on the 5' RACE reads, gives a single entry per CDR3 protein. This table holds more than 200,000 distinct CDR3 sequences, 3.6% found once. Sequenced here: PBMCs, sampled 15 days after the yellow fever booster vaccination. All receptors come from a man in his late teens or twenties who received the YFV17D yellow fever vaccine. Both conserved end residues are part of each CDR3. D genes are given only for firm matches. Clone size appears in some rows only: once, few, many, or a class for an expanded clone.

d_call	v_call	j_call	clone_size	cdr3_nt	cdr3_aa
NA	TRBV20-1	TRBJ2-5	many	TGCAGTGCTGTCCCCGGGACAACGGGCCGGGTGACCCAGTACTTC	CSAVPGTTGRVTQYF
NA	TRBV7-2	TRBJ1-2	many	TGTGCCAGCAGCTTAGAGGGTCACAGGGCAGGGGGCTACACCTTC	CASSLEGHRAGGYTF
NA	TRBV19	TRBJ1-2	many	TGTGCCAGTAGCCGGGACAAACCATCTGGCTACACCTTC	CASSRDKPSGYTF
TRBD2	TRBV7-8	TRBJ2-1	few	TGTGCCAGCAGCTCACTTACTAGCGGGGGTCCCCAGGAGCAGTTCTTC	CASSSLTSGGPQEQFF
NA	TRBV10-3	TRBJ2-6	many	TGTGCCACTCAGAACTCTGGGGCCAACGTCCTGACTTTC	CATQNSGANVLTF
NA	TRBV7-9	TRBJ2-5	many	TGTGCCAGCAGTTTTGGGTGGGAAACCCAGTACTTC	CASSFGWETQYF
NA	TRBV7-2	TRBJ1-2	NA	TGTGCCAGCAGCTTAGTGGACAGTCCCCTGATGGGCAACACCTTC	CASSLVDSPLMGNTF
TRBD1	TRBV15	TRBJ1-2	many	TGTGCCACCAGCGGGACAGTGGACTATGGCTACACCTTC	CATSGTVDYGYTF
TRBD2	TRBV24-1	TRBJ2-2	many	TGTGCCACCAGTGATCACTGGGGGGGCACCGGGGAGCTGTTTTTT	CATSDHWGGTGELFF
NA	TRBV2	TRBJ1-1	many	TGTGCCAGCATAATAGACACTGAAGCTTTCTTT	CASIIDTEAFF
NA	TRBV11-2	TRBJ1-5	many	TGTGCCAGCAGCTTGGGCCCATCTGGGGGGCTTAGACAGCCCCAGCATTTT	CASSLGPSGGLRQPQHF
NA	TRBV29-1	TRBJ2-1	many	TGCAGCGTTGAAGAGCGGGTAGGCAATGAGCAGTTCTTC	CSVEERVGNEQFF
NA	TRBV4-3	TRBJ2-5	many	TGCGCCAGCAGCCAAGACAACCAGGGAGAGACCCAGTACTTC	CASSQDNQGETQYF
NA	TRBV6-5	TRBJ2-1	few	TGTGCCAGCAGTTACTCGATGAGGGTGGTCGGGCGGGGGCAGTTCTTC	CASSYSMRVVGRGQFF
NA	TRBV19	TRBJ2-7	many	TGTGCCAGTAGTTTTACAGGGTGGTACGAGCAGTACTTC	CASSFTGWYEQYF
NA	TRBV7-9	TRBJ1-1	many	TGTGCCAGCAGAGAGAGGGACACTGAAGCTTTCTTT	CASRERDTEAFF
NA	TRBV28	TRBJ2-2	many	TGTGCCATCCCCGGGGTGGCCGGGGAGCTGTTTTTT	CAIPGVAGELFF